Given below is one T cell receptor beta chain in context. Its antigen is still unknown. No much larger clone is present one base from it, and per-base qualities are unavailable. The data originate from a study of technical replicates of blood from several donors (dated by TCRdb to 2017 to 2019). At the junction V is shortened by 0 bases and J by 4 bases, with 11 bases in between. From the germline V gene, CDR1 is SGDLS and CDR2 is YYNGEE. Including cysteine and phenylalanine, the CDR3 has 14 amino acids. The entry retains the CDR3 DNA only, 42 bases that are in frame from base 1. Libraries were built with the immunoSEQ multiplex PCR assay. Not all clones reach the TCRdb copy of this immuneACCESS table, which keeps in-frame sequences only. Checked studies attribute under half of the gap to unresolved V genes and leave the rest unexplained. The sample table contains 75,000 to 100,000 clones; only one count was recorded for about 96% of them. The top ten clonotypes cover around 0.35% of the sample.

Source material: T cells isolated from PBMCs. The chain couples TRBV9 to TRBJ2-7, and the D gene may be TRBD2, 5 bases matching. This TCR came from a human donor in good health. The CDR3 region has the sequence CASSVGGLAYEQYF. The nucleotide sequence reads TGTGCCAGCAGCGTAGGAGGGTTGGCTTACGAGCAGTACTTC.